A selection of T cell receptor beta chains follows, all from one sample in a study of blood T cell repertoires in COVID-19. This table comes from immunoSEQ multiplex PCR, and its TCRdb copy is limited to in-frame clones, with some not included. The sample lists 150,000 to 200,000 clones, about 77% occurring once. The sequencing sample was made of peripheral blood. The receptors come from a woman of 80 years or more with active or convalescent COVID-19. CDR3s include the opening cysteine and the closing phenylalanine or tryptophan. D genes are given only for firm matches. Rows give clone size only sometimes, using once, few, many, or a class for an expanded clone.

J,V,length,D,size,DNA,CDR3
TRBJ2-2,TRBV29-1,14,-,-,TGCAGCGCTAAAAACAGTGCGAACACCGGGGAGCTGTTTTTT,CSAKNSANTGELFF
TRBJ1-5,TRBV7-9,15,-,-,TGTGCCAGCAGCTTAGCTGGGCAGGGAATTCAGCCCCAGCATTTT,CASSLAGQGIQPQHF
TRBJ2-3,TRBV5-1,15,TRBD1,-,TGCGCCAGCAGCTTTGGTCAGGGGGCTGCAGATACGCAGTATTTT,CASSFGQGAADTQYF
TRBJ1-1,TRBV5-4,15,TRBD1,few,TGTGCCAGCAGCGCACGGACAGGCGGAAACACTGAAGCTTTCTTT,CASSARTGGNTEAFF
TRBJ2-7,TRBV6-5,16,TRBD1,-,TGTGCCAGCAGTTACGGAGGGGGACAGGGGGCCTACGAGCAGTACTTC,CASSYGGGQGAYEQYF
TRBJ2-1,TRBV19,13,-,-,TGTGCCAGTAGTAAACTAGCCGGCGGGGAGCAGTTCTTC,CASSKLAGGEQFF
TRBJ1-4,TRBV5-1,16,-,-,TGCGCCAGCAGCTTGGGGGACACCAGAACTAATGAAAAACTGTTTTTT,CASSLGDTRTNEKLFF
TRBJ2-7,TRBV5-4,16,TRBD2,once,TGTGCCAGCCAAACCTCCGGGGCTAGCGGGGTCTACGAGCAGTACTTC,CASQTSGASGVYEQYF
TRBJ2-7,TRBV6-5,14,-,-,TGTGCCAGCAGAATTACAGGGACCTCCTACGAGCAGTACTTC,CASRITGTSYEQYF
TRBJ1-2,TRBV4-3,15,-,-,TGCGCCAGCAGCCAAGGTCGTTGGGACTCGGGTGGCTACACCTTC,CASSQGRWDSGGYTF
TRBJ2-1,TRBV27,13,TRBD2,-,TGTGCCAGCAGCTCTAGCGGGGGGATTGAGCAGTTCTTC,CASSSSGGIEQFF
TRBJ1-2,TRBV19,14,-,-,TGTGCCAGTAGTAAAGACAACAACGTGGTGGGCTACACCTTC,CASSKDNNVVGYTF
TRBJ2-7,TRBV6-5,15,TRBD1,-,TGTGCCAGCAGTCTACGGGACAGGGTGGTTTCCGAGCAGTACTTC,CASSLRDRVVSEQYF
TRBJ1-1,TRBV21-1,14,-,-,TGTGCCAGCAGTAAACTCGCAGAAGACACTGAAGCTTTCTTT,CASSKLAEDTEAFF
TRBJ1-2,TRBV6-5,14,-,-,TGTGCCAGCAGTCGCAGGATCAACAACTATGGCTACACCTTC,CASSRRINNYGYTF
TRBJ1-5,TRBV10-3,14,TRBD1,-,TGTGCCATCAGCCGAGACAGGGGGGGTCAGCCCCAGCATTTT,CAISRDRGGQPQHF
TRBJ1-2,TRBV7-8,13,TRBD1,-,TGTGCCAGCAGCTTGAGACAGGGAGGCGGCTACACCTTC,CASSLRQGGGYTF
TRBJ1-2,TRBV28,13,-,once,TGTGCCACCGGCGAGGGGGGGAACTATGGCTACACCTTC,CATGEGGNYGYTF
TRBJ2-1,TRBV27,14,-,-,TGTGCCAGCAGACCGAACCTCCAGGGAATTGAGCAGTTCTTC,CASRPNLQGIEQFF
TRBJ2-5,TRBV15,14,-,once,TGTGCCACCGCCACGGCCCCGGGATGGGAGACCCAGTACTTC,CATATAPGWETQYF
TRBJ1-5,TRBV7-2,14,-,-,TGTGCCAGCAGCTTAGACTGGAGCAATCAGCCCCAGCATTTT,CASSLDWSNQPQHF
TRBJ1-1,TRBV5-4,15,TRBD1,-,TGTGCCAGCAGCTTGGGACAGGGGAGGAACACTGAAGCTTTCTTT,CASSLGQGRNTEAFF
TRBJ1-6,TRBV19,14,-,few,TGTGCCAGTAGTTTAGAGCGATATAATTCACCCCTCCACTTT,CASSLERYNSPLHF
TRBJ2-7,TRBV5-1,15,TRBD2,-,TGCGCCAGCAGCCGGACTAGCACTAGCTCCTACGAGCAGTACTTC,CASSRTSTSSYEQYF
TRBJ2-7,TRBV11-1,14,-,-,TGTGCCAGCAGCTCCGGAGACAGTTCCTACGAGCAGTACTTC,CASSSGDSSYEQYF
TRBJ1-1,TRBV4-3,13,-,-,TGCGCCAGCAGCCAAGCTTTCAACACTGAAGCTTTCTTT,CASSQAFNTEAFF
TRBJ2-7,TRBV2,14,-,-,TGTGCCAGCAGTGAGACGGCCGAGGAGGCTGTGCAGTACTTC,CASSETAEEAVQYF
TRBJ2-1,TRBV29-1,14,TRBD1,-,TGCAGCGTTTTCCGGACAGGGTCCTACAATGAGCAGTTCTTC,CSVFRTGSYNEQFF
TRBJ1-1,TRBV18,14,-,-,TGTGCCAGCTCACCACCTTGGGCCCCCACTGAAGCTTTCTTT,CASSPPWAPTEAFF
TRBJ2-1,TRBV5-4,15,TRBD1,-,TGTGCCAGCAGGACAGGGACAGGGACTTACAATGAGCAGTTCTTC,CASRTGTGTYNEQFF
TRBJ1-4,TRBV7-8,19,TRBD1,once,TGTGCCAGCAGCTTAGCCGCGACCCGGACAGGGACTTTACAAGAAAAACTGTTTTTT,CASSLAATRTGTLQEKLFF
TRBJ2-7,TRBV5-6,13,-,-,TGTGCCAGCAGCTTGGTCGGGGTCTACGAGCAGTACTTC,CASSLVGVYEQYF
TRBJ1-2,TRBV28,13,TRBD1,few,TGTGCCAGCAGTCCCCAGACAGGGGGGGGCTACACCTTC,CASSPQTGGGYTF
TRBJ2-3,TRBV29-1,14,-,-,TGCAGCGTTGAATCATGGCAGGTGGGAGATACGCAGTATTTT,CSVESWQVGDTQYF
TRBJ2-3,TRBV15,12,-,-,TGTGCCACCAGCAGAGATCAATATACGCAGTATTTT,CATSRDQYTQYF
TRBJ1-4,TRBV28,12,-,-,TGTGCCAGCGGGGCGGCTAATGAAAAACTGTTTTTT,CASGAANEKLFF
TRBJ2-7,TRBV30,16,-,-,TGTGCCTGGAGGCCAAAGACAGGACTTAGCTCCTACGAGCAGTACTTC,CAWRPKTGLSSYEQYF
TRBJ1-2,TRBV7-9,14,-,-,TGTGCCAGCAGCTCCAGGGGAACTAACTATGGCTACACCTTC,CASSSRGTNYGYTF
TRBJ2-7,TRBV14,16,-,few,TGTGCCAGCAGCCGCCCGGGGGACCATCCTACCTACGAGCAGTACTTC,CASSRPGDHPTYEQYF
TRBJ1-2,TRBV19,14,TRBD1,few,TGTGCCAGTAGTACAGGGACAGGGGAAAAAGGCTACACCTTC,CASSTGTGEKGYTF
TRBJ1-2,TRBV29-1,13,-,-,TGCAGCGTTGATTGGCAGAAAAACTATGGCTACACCTTC,CSVDWQKNYGYTF
TRBJ1-2,TRBV6-5,13,-,-,TGTGCCAGCAGTTACTCCTTTTCCAACCAGGCCAACTTC,CASSYSFSNQANF
TRBJ2-5,TRBV30,15,TRBD2,-,TGTGCCTGGAGTTCTCCCGGGGTCGGGGGGGAGACCCAGTACTTC,CAWSSPGVGGETQYF
TRBJ2-6,TRBV7-2,16,-,-,TGTGCCAGCAGCTTAGCTTTGGCAGGGGCGGGTAGCGTCCTGACTTTC,CASSLALAGAGSVLTF
TRBJ2-5,TRBV18,15,-,-,TGTGCCAGCTCCATGGCAGGGGGGCTCCAAGAGACCCAGTACTTC,CASSMAGGLQETQYF
TRBJ2-3,TRBV18,15,TRBD2,-,TGTGCCAGCTCACCAATGGCGGGGGTCACAGATACGCAGTATTTT,CASSPMAGVTDTQYF
TRBJ2-5,TRBV3-1/TRBV3-2,16,TRBD2,-,TGTGCCAGCACCCACGCCCCGGCGGGGGAACAAGAGACCCAGTACTTC,CASTHAPAGEQETQYF
TRBJ2-7,TRBV29-1,13,-,-,TGCAGCGTTGAGGGGACTGGGACCTACGAGCAGTACTTC,CSVEGTGTYEQYF
TRBJ1-1,TRBV5-1,15,TRBD1,-,TGCGCCAGCAGCTCGGGACAGCAGTGGAACACTGAAGCTTTCTTT,CASSSGQQWNTEAFF
TRBJ2-5,TRBV27,15,TRBD2,-,TGTGCCAGCCAACCGACTAGCGGGGGACAGGAGACCCAGTACTTC,CASQPTSGGQETQYF
TRBJ2-3,TRBV10-2,14,TRBD2,-,TGCGCCAGCAGTGCTGCGGGGGGGGTTGATACGCAGTATTTT,CASSAAGGVDTQYF
TRBJ2-5,TRBV6-5,14,-,-,TGTGCCAGCAGTTACCGGGGCGGGACAGAGACCCAGTACTTC,CASSYRGGTETQYF
TRBJ1-2,TRBV3-1/TRBV3-2,15,-,-,TGTGCCAGCAGCCCAGCCTCCCAGGGTAGCTATGGCTACACCTTC,CASSPASQGSYGYTF